One and the same sample provided the 9 T cell receptor beta chains below, sequenced in a study of blood T cell repertoires in COVID-19 (TCRdb year 2020). Libraries were prepared through the immunoSEQ multiplex PCR assay. Here the immuneACCESS table is served through TCRdb, limited to in-frame sequences with V and J called. Missing clones are a known gap in these copies; in checked studies unresolved V genes cover under half, and the rest lacks a known reason. This sample is represented by more than 95,000 clones; around 84% of them were singletons. The top ten clones comprise over 10% of the sample. Sample: peripheral blood. These receptors were obtained from a woman aged 60 to 75 in a cohort sampled during active or convalescent COVID-19.

In its sample, this clone was seen once. V gene TRBV6-6 combines with J gene TRBJ1-2; D call uncertain. Germline CDR1 is MNHNY and CDR2 is SVGAGI (reference sequence). The CDR3 contains 11 residues. Trimming removed 7 bases from V and 4 bases from J, with 7 bases in between. In nucleotides, the CDR3 is TGTGCCAGCACCAGTGTCTATGGCTACACCTTC. This gives the protein CASTSVYGYTF.

The chain recombines TRBV7-2 with TRBJ1-6; unclear D gene. Trimming pared 3 bases from V and 7 bases from J, leaving 13 bases between. Germline V lookup: CDR1 SGHTA, CDR2 FQGNSA. This CDR3 is built from 15 residues. CDR3 residues: CASSLDSLPNSPLHF. The CDR3 bases are TGTGCCAGCAGCTTGGACTCCCTTCCCAATTCACCCCTCCACTTT.

J is TRBJ2-5 and V is TRBV30; D not resolved. V gave up 0 bases and J gave up 2 bases, with 4 bases separating them. In germline, CDR1 is GTSNPN, CDR2 SVGIG (reference sequence). This CDR3 region has 12 residues. The CDR3 sequence is CAWSVSQETQYF. CDR3 sequence (DNA): TGTGCCTGGAGTGTGTCTCAAGAGACCCAGTACTTC.

In regard to this clone: Different DNA sequences within this sample yield the same CDR3. V gene TRBV5-1 combines with J gene TRBJ1-1, with no clear D. This CDR3 is 13 amino acids long. Trimming took 0 bases from V and 2 from J, leaving 5 bases between them. Germline V gene lookup returns CDR1 SGHRS and CDR2 YFSETQ. Here the CDR3 reads CASSLDSNTEAFF. CDR3 nucleotides: TGCGCCAGCAGCTTGGACAGCAACACTGAAGCTTTCTTT.

The chain joins TRBV2 to TRBJ1-2; no clear D. Trimming took 1 base from V and 10 from J, leaving 13 bases between them. The length of the CDR3 is 13 residues. The V gene's germline CDR1 is SNHLY and CDR2 FYNNEI. The CDR3 DNA is TGTGCCAGCAGTGAAGATCGACACGAAAACTACACCTTC. Translating gives CASSEDRHENYTF. The entire variable domain, with the rest obtained from reference TRBV2 and TRBJ1-2, is as follows: EPEVTQTPSHQVTQMGQEVILRCVPISNHLYFYWYRQILGQKVEFLVSFYNNEISEKSEIFDDQFSVERPDGSNFTLKIRSTKLEDSAMYFCASSEDRHENYTFGSGTRLTVV.

The sample holds many counts of this clone. The genes are TRBV7-2 and TRBJ2-7; TRBD2 might be the D (6 bases). The CDR3 spans 12 residues. Trimming took 4 bases from V and 3 from J, leaving 7 bases between them. Germline lookup yields CDR1 SGHTA and CDR2 FQGNSA. Here the CDR3 reads CASSSRDYEQYF. The CDR3 region has the DNA TGTGCCAGCAGCTCGCGGGACTACGAGCAGTACTTC.

This chain joins TRBV24-1 and TRBJ2-2, with D possibly being TRBD1 (6 bases). The CDR3 length is 16 residues. Trimming pared 4 bases from V and 4 bases from J, leaving 15 bases between. Germline assignment: CDR1 KGHDR and CDR2 SFDVKD. The CDR3: CATSETGFSATGELFF. The CDR3, as DNA: TGTGCCACCAGTGAAACAGGGTTTAGCGCCACCGGGGAGCTGTTTTTT.

This rearrangement joins TRBV5-4 to TRBJ2-2; TRBD1 aligns across 11 bases. With 1 base clipped from V and 6 bases from J, the junction kept 8 bases outside the gene matches. Per the germline V gene, CDR1 is SGHNT and CDR2 is YYREEE (reference sequence). The CDR3 is 17 residues long. The CDR3, as DNA: TGTGCCAGCAGCTTGACCCCGGGACAGGGGGTGGCCGGGGAGCTGTTTTTT. This gives the protein CASSLTPGQGVAGELFF.

This rearrangement joins TRBV7-2 to TRBJ2-7; tentative D call: TRBD2 (5 bases). From germline, CDR1 is SGHTA and CDR2 FQGNSA. The CDR3 consists of 14 residues. The ends were cut back, 2 bases at V and 2 bases at J, with 10 bases in the middle. The CDR3 protein is CASSLLSGTYEQYF. The CDR3 nucleotides read TGTGCCAGCAGCTTACTCTCCGGGACCTACGAGCAGTACTTC.